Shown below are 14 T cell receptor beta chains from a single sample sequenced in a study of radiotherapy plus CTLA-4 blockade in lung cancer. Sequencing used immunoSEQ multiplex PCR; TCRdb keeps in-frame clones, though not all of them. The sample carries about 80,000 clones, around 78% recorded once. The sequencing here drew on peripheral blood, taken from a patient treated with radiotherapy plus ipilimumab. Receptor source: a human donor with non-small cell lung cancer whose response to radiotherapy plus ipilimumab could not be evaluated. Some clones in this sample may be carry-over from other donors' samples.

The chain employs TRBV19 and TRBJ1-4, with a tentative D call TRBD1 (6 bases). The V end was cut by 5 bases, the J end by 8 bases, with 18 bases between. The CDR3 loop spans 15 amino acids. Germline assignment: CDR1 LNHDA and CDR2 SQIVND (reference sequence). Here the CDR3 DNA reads TGTGCCAGTAGTGACCCTGGGGGCCTTCGGGAAAAACTGTTTTTT. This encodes CASSDPGGLREKLFF.

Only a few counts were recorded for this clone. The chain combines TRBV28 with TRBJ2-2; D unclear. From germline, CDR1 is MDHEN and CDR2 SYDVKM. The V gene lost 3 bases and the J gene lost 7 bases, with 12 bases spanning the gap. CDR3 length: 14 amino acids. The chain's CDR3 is CASSFALNGGELFF. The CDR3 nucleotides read TGTGCCAGCAGTTTTGCACTGAACGGCGGGGAGCTGTTTTTT.

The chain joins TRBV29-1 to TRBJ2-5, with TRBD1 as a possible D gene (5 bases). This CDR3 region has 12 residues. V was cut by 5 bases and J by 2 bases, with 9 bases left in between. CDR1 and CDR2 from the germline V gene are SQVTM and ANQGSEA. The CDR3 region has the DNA TGCAGCGTTATGACAGTGCAAGAGACCCAGTACTTC. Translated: CSVMTVQETQYF.

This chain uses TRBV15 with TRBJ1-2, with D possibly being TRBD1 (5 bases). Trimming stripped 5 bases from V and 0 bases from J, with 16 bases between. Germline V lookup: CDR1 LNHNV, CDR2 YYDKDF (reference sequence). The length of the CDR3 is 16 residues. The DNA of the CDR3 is TGTGCCACCAGCGGCCCGGGGGGGTTGGCTAACTATGGCTACACCTTC. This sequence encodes CATSGPGGLANYGYTF. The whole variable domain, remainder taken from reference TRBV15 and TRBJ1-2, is DAMVIQNPRYQVTQFGKPVTLSCSQTLNHNVMYWYQQKSSQAPKLLFHYYDKDFNNEADTPDNFQSRRPNTSFCFLDIRSPGLGDTAMYLCATSGPGGLANYGYTFGSGTRLTVV.

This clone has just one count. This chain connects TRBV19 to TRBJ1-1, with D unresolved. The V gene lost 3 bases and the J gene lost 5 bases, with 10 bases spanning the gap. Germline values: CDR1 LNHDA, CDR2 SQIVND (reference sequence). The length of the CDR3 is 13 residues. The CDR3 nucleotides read TGTGCCAGTAGTATCGCCCGGTGGACTGAAGCTTTCTTT. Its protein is CASSIARWTEAFF. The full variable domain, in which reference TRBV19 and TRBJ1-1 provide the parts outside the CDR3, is DGGITQSPKYLFRKEGQNVTLSCEQNLNHDAMYWYRQDPGQGLRLIYYSQIVNDFQKGDIAEGYSVSREKKESFPLTVTSAQKNPTAFYLCASSIARWTEAFFGQGTRLTVV.

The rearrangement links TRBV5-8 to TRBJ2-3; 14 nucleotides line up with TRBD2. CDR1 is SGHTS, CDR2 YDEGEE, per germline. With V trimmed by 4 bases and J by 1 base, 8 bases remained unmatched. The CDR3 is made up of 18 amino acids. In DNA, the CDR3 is TGTGCCAGCAGCCGAGGACTAGCGGGGGGTCGAGGCACAGATACGCAGTATTTT. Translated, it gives CASSRGLAGGRGTDTQYF. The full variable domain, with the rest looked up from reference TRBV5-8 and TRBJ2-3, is EAGVTQSPTHLIKTRGQQATLRCSPISGHTSVYWYQQALGLGLQFLLWYDEGEERNRGNFPPRFSGRQFPNYSSELNVNALELEDSALYLCASSRGLAGGRGTDTQYFGPGTRLTVL.

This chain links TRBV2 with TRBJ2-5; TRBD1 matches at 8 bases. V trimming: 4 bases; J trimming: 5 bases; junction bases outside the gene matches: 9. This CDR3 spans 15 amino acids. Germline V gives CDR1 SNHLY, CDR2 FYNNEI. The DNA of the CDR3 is TGTGCCAGCAGTGTGGGACAGGTCGGCGAGGAGACCCAGTACTTC. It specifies CASSVGQVGEETQYF. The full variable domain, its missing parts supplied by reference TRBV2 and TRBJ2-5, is EPEVTQTPSHQVTQMGQEVILRCVPISNHLYFYWYRQILGQKVEFLVSFYNNEISEKSEIFDDQFSVERPDGSNFTLKIRSTKLEDSAMYFCASSVGQVGEETQYFGPGTRLLVL.

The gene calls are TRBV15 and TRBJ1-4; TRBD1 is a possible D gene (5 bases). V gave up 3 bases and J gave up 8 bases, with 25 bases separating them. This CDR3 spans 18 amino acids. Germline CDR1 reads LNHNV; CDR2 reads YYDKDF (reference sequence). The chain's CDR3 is CATSSHGKGFARPEKLFF. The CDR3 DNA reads TGTGCCACCAGCAGCCATGGGAAGGGGTTTGCCCGGCCGGAAAAACTGTTTTTT.

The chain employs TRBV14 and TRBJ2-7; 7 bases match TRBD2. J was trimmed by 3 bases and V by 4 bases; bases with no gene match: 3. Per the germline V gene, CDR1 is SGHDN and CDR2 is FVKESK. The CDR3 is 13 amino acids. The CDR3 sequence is CASSLRTSYEQYF. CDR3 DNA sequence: TGTGCCAGCAGCCTTCGGACTAGCTACGAGCAGTACTTC.

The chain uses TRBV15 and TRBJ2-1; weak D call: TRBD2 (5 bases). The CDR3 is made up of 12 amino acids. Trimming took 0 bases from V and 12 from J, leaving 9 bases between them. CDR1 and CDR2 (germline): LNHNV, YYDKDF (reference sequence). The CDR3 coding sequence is TGTGCCACCAGCAGAGAGGCAGGAGGGCAGTTCTTC. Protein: CATSREAGGQFF.

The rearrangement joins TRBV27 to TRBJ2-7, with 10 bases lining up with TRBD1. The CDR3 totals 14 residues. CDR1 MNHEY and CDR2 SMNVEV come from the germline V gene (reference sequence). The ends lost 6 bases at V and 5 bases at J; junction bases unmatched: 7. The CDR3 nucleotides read TGTGCCAGCAGCCAATCAGGACAGGGGGACGAGCAGTACTTC. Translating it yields CASSQSGQGDEQYF.

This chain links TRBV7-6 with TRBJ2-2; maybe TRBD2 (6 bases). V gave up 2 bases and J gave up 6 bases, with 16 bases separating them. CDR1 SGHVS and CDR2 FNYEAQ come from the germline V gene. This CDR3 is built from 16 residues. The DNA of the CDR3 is TGTGCCAGCAGCTTAAAGGTCGGGGGACGGGCCGGGGAGCTGTTTTTT. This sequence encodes CASSLKVGGRAGELFF.

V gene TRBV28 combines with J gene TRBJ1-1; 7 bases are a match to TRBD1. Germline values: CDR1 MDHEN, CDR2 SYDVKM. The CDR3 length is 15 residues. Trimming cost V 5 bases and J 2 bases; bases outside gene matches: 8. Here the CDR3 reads CASSVSDRRNTEAFF. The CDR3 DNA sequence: TGTGCCAGCAGTGTATCGGACAGGAGAAACACTGAAGCTTTCTTT.

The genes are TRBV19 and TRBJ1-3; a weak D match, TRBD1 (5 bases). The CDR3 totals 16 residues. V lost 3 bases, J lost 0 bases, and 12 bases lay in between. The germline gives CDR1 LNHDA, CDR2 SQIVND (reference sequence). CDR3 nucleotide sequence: TGTGCCAGTAGTATCACCGGAACAGGCTCTGGAAACACCATATATTTT. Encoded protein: CASSITGTGSGNTIYF. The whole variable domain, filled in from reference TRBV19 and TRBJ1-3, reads DGGITQSPKYLFRKEGQNVTLSCEQNLNHDAMYWYRQDPGQGLRLIYYSQIVNDFQKGDIAEGYSVSREKKESFPLTVTSAQKNPTAFYLCASSITGTGSGNTIYFGEGSWLTVV.